This entry lists 22 T cell receptor beta chains sequenced from one sample in a study of CD8 T cells in ankylosing spondylitis (dated by TCRdb to the late 2010s). Libraries were made using 5' RACE. Data came from an Illumina HiSeq 2500. Clones were called with MiXCR by TCRdb after fastp trimmed the public reads at Q25, and only in-frame beta chains were retained. Rows are combined by CDR3 protein, so each entry shows the most common genes and DNA. This sample has under 200,000 distinct CDR3 sequences in its table, and 13% of those were observed once. The ten largest clones capture 11% of the sample. Sequencing input: blood, either unsorted or a sorted T cell fraction (not recorded which). Receptors originate from a female donor with ankylosing spondylitis or in good health (not recorded which).

In this sample, this clonotype turned up many times. The chain carries TRBV19 and TRBJ2-3; 10 bases agree with TRBD2. CDR1 is LNHDA, CDR2 SQIVND, per germline (reference sequence). There are 15 residues in the CDR3. Trimming at V came to 4 bases and at J to 5 bases, leaving 6 bases not matched to a gene. CDR3 nucleotide sequence: TGTGCCAGTAGTAGCCTAGCGGGAGACGTAGATACGCAGTATTTT. Translating it yields CASSSLAGDVDTQYF.

This clonotype was picked up many times. The rearrangement links TRBV29-1 to TRBJ1-1; 7 positions agree with TRBD1. The V gene's germline CDR1 is SQVTM and CDR2 ANQGSEA. Trimming at V came to 7 bases and at J to 5 bases, leaving 4 bases not matched to a gene. The CDR3 is 11 residues long. CDR3 sequence (DNA): TGCAGCGCAGGACAGGAAACTGAAGCTTTCTTT. Protein sequence: CSAGQETEAFF.

This clonotype was seen repeatedly, ten times or more. V usage is TRBV14 and J usage is TRBJ1-2, with D unclear. Germline V gene data show CDR1 as SGHDN and CDR2 as FVKESK. The V end lost 8 bases, the J end lost 4 bases, and 14 bases lay between the germline ends. This CDR3 comprises 13 residues. The CDR3 reads CASSQVGIYGYTF. The CDR3 DNA reads TGTGCCAGCTCCCAGGTGGGGATCTATGGCTACACCTTC.

V is TRBV2 and J is TRBJ2-1; D gene ambiguous. Germline lookup yields CDR1 SNHLY and CDR2 FYNNEI. The CDR3 is 12 residues long. Trimming took 7 bases from V and 10 from J, leaving 14 bases between them. CDR3 protein: CASNPEAREQFF. CDR3 DNA: TGTGCCAGCAATCCCGAGGCGCGAGAGCAGTTCTTC.

In its sample, this clonotype was seen many times. The chain combines TRBV20-1 with TRBJ1-2, with D possibly being TRBD1 (5 bases). This CDR3 comprises 13 residues. Deletions cut 5 bases from V and 2 bases from J, with 12 bases between. The germline CDR1 and CDR2 sequences are DFQATT and SNEGSKA (reference sequence). CDR3 coding DNA: TGCAGTGCTGCCGGGACGGCCAACTATGGCTACACCTTC. Amino acids: CSAAGTANYGYTF.

This clonotype occurred many times. The chain is built from TRBV12-3 or TRBV12-4 and TRBJ1-3, with a weak D call TRBD1 (5 bases). Trimming shortened V by 5 bases and J by 4 bases, and 18 bases separated the two germline ends. This CDR3 is built from 16 residues. The CDR3 loop is CASSPQGVNSGNTIYF. The CDR3 DNA is TGTGCCAGCAGTCCGCAAGGGGTGAATTCAGGAAACACCATATATTTT.

In its sample, this clonotype was seen a few times. The CDR3 spells CASRTRAGSSYNEQFF. CDR3 nucleotide sequence: TGTGCCAGCAGGACCCGAGCGGGCAGCTCCTACAATGAGCAGTTCTTC. The gene calls are TRBV6-1 and TRBJ2-1; possibly TRBD2 for D (6 bases). From germline, CDR1 is MNHNS and CDR2 SASEGT. The CDR3 is 16 amino acids. V gave up 6 bases and J gave up 0 bases, with 15 bases separating them.

This clonotype was counted many times. The rearrangement uses TRBV28 and TRBJ2-5; no definite D call. The CDR3 length is 15 residues. The ends were cut back, 6 bases at V and 1 base at J, with 15 bases in the middle. Germline CDR1 reads MDHEN; CDR2 reads SYDVKM. The CDR3 reads CASSRPVALQETQYF. The DNA of the CDR3 is TGTGCCAGCAGCCGACCGGTGGCCCTCCAAGAGACCCAGTACTTC.

This clonotype was seen many times. V is TRBV20-1 and J is TRBJ2-7, with 7 bases identical to TRBD2. The CDR3 totals 13 residues. In germline, CDR1 is DFQATT, CDR2 SNEGSKA (reference sequence). CDR3 amino acids: CSGKRGSPYEQYF. The CDR3 DNA reads TGCAGCGGGAAGCGGGGCTCCCCCTACGAGCAGTACTTC.

As regards this clonotype: The junction departs from the called germline gene at one end, perhaps through a read error. The chain is built from TRBV20-1 and TRBJ2-1; D gene ambiguous. The CDR3 runs to 13 residues. Per the germline V gene, CDR1 is DFQATT and CDR2 is SNEGSKA (reference sequence). The CDR3 sequence is CSAGDQPYNEQFF. The CDR3 nucleotides read TGCAGTGCTGGAGATCAGCCCTACAATGAGCAGTTCTTC.

This chain links TRBV18 with TRBJ2-1; D call uncertain. V was clipped by 4 bases and J by 0 bases, with 13 bases between them. The CDR3 consists of 16 residues. The germline CDR1 and CDR2 sequences are KGHSH and LQKENI. The CDR3 loop is CASSLTDPSSYNEQFF. The CDR3 nucleotides are TGTGCCAGCTCACTAACCGACCCGAGCTCCTACAATGAGCAGTTCTTC. Filled out from reference TRBV18 and TRBJ2-1, the complete variable domain reads NAGVMQNPRHLVRRRGQEARLRCSPMKGHSHVYWYRQLPEEGLKFMVYLQKENIIDESGMPKERFSAEFPKEGPSILRIQQVVRGDSAAYFCASSLTDPSSYNEQFFGPGTRLTVL.

This clonotype has a count of ten or more. The chain carries TRBV20-1 and TRBJ2-7, with TRBD2 as a possible D gene (5 bases). Between the trimmed V and J ends, which lost 1 base and 2 bases, there was a span of 12 bases. Germline V gives CDR1 DFQATT, CDR2 SNEGSKA (reference sequence). The length of the CDR3 is 14 residues. The CDR3 reads CSARGLDFTYEQYF. The CDR3, as DNA: TGCAGTGCTAGAGGTTTGGACTTCACCTACGAGCAGTACTTC.

The DNA of the CDR3 is TGTGCCAGCAGTAACATTGGCGAGCAGTACTTC. It encodes CASSNIGEQYF. J is TRBJ2-7 and V is TRBV25-1; D remains unclear. The CDR3 spans 11 residues. Per germline, CDR1 MGHDK and CDR2 SYGVNS. The germline V and J ends were trimmed by 5 bases and 6 bases, with 8 bases remaining between them.

This clonotype was found many times. The V call is TRBV4-3, the J call TRBJ2-2; 9 bases fit TRBD2. Germline V CDR1 and CDR2: LGHNA, YSLEER. This CDR3 has 16 amino acids. V lost 0 bases and J lost 3; bases outside the gene matches: 2. The CDR3 protein is CASSQEPSGDTGELFF. The CDR3, as DNA: TGCGCCAGCAGCCAAGAGCCTAGCGGGGACACCGGGGAGCTGTTTTTT.

This clonotype occurred a few times. The CDR3, as DNA: TGCGCCAGCAGCCAAGACGGCCCCGAGCGCGGGGAGCTGTTTTTT. The encoded protein is CASSQDGPERGELFF. This chain uses TRBV4-3 with TRBJ2-2; no reliable D call. CDR3 length equals 15 residues. V was cut by 0 bases and J by 7 bases, with 12 bases left in between. From germline, CDR1 is LGHNA and CDR2 YSLEER.

The chain carries TRBV30 and TRBJ2-1; D gene unclear. The CDR3 sequence is 14 residues long. V lost 5 bases and J lost 12, with 23 bases in between. Germline CDR1 reads GTSNPN; CDR2 reads SVGIG (reference sequence). CDR3: CAWEVGSLGDVQFF. The CDR3 coding sequence is TGTGCCTGGGAAGTGGGATCTTTAGGCGATGTGCAGTTCTTC.

This clonotype was recorded at least ten times. This chain uses TRBV6-5 with TRBJ1-1; D gene ambiguous. CDR1 and CDR2 (germline): MNHEY, SVGAGI. This CDR3 spans 12 amino acids. The V and J ends lost 4 bases and 1 base respectively, with 4 bases between them. CDR3 DNA sequence: TGTGCCAGCAGTTCGGGGAACACTGAAGCTTTCTTT. Amino acids: CASSSGNTEAFF.

This clonotype was found many times. The chain employs TRBV7-2 and TRBJ2-7; D could derive from TRBD1 or TRBD2 (5 bases each). The length of the CDR3 is 15 residues. The germline V gene encodes CDR1 SGHTA and CDR2 FQGNSA. Trimming shortened V by 3 bases and J by 12 bases, and 24 bases separated the two germline ends. The CDR3 DNA reads TGTGCCAGCAGCTTTCCTTTTCTTGGGACCGACCGAGTGTACTTC. Its translation is CASSFPFLGTDRVYF.

The table lists this clonotype with many counts. The J gene is TRBJ1-1, the V gene TRBV10-3; D perhaps matches TRBD1 (5 bases). Deletions cut 6 bases from V and 6 bases from J, with 11 bases between. This CDR3 is built from 12 residues. Germline V gene lookup returns CDR1 ENHRY and CDR2 SYGVKD. The CDR3 here is CAIRDQGPEAFF. DNA for the CDR3: TGTGCCATCAGGGATCAGGGCCCTGAAGCTTTCTTT.

The rearrangement joins TRBV6-1 to TRBJ2-5; TRBD2 matches at 7 bases. Germline CDR1 reads MNHNS; CDR2 reads SASEGT. After removal of 1 base from V and 4 bases from J, the junction contained 6 bases not matched to a gene. This CDR3 is built from 15 residues. CDR3 sequence: CASSEGGGSGETQYF. The DNA for the CDR3 is TGTGCCAGCAGTGAAGGCGGCGGGAGTGGAGAGACCCAGTACTTC.

This clonotype has a count of ten or more. The chain has TRBV29-1 and TRBJ2-3; TRBD2 matches at 9 bases. CDR3 length: 16 amino acids. V lost 7 bases to trimming and J lost 3 bases; unmatched junction nucleotides: 14. The V gene's germline CDR1 is SQVTM and CDR2 ANQGSEA. CDR3 residues: CSAAMVAGAPTDTQYF. In DNA, the CDR3 is TGCAGCGCAGCGATGGTAGCGGGAGCCCCTACAGATACGCAGTATTTT.

This clonotype was seen more than once but under ten times. The chain combines TRBV5-1 with TRBJ2-1; no firm D call. The length of the CDR3 is 14 residues. Trimming removed 0 bases from V and 5 bases from J, with 9 bases in between. Germline CDR1 is SGHRS and CDR2 is YFSETQ. CDR3 region: CASSLETVNNEQFF. CDR3 coding DNA: TGCGCCAGCAGCTTGGAAACGGTTAACAATGAGCAGTTCTTC.